These 18 T cell receptor beta chains came from one sample sequenced in a study of cytomegalovirus exposure and HLA in healthy donors (dated by TCRdb to 2016 to 2017). The receptor library was made with the immunoSEQ multiplex PCR assay. For the multiplex PCR, a mixture combining 60 forward primers for TCR Vbeta segments and 13 reverse primers for TCR Jbeta segments was used. TCRdb stores this immuneACCESS table with in-frame sequences only. Part of the clones is absent; in the studies checked, under half of the shortfall reflects unresolved V genes, and no reason is known for the rest. In this sample the table shows 150,000 to 250,000 clones, 82% of which occur a single time. Roughly 0.098% of the sample belongs to the ten largest clones. The material sequenced was PBMCs. All receptors derive from a boy aged 2 to 10 in good health and CMV-seronegative.

The CDR3 DNA is TGTGCCATCAGTGAACGGAAGACAGGCAACTACGAGCAGTACTTC. Amino acid sequence: CAISERKTGNYEQYF. The J gene is TRBJ2-7, the V gene TRBV10-3; tentatively, D is TRBD1 (6 bases). Trimming pared 3 bases from V and 3 bases from J, leaving 15 bases between. In germline, CDR1 is ENHRY, CDR2 SYGVKD. This CDR3 has 15 residues.

The chain links TRBV7-9 to TRBJ1-1, with D tentatively TRBD1 (5 bases). V lost 0 bases to trimming and J lost 7 bases, with 12 bases between them. CDR1 is SEHNR, CDR2 FQNEAQ, per germline (reference sequence). This CDR3 is 14 amino acids long. The CDR3 coding sequence is TGTGCCAGCAGCTTAGCAGGGGAAGCCGATGAAGCTTTCTTT. It yields the protein CASSLAGEADEAFF.

The chain couples TRBV4-2 to TRBJ2-1; D uncertain. Germline CDR1 reads LGHNA; CDR2 reads YNFKEQ. V gave up 2 bases and J gave up 8 bases, with 7 bases separating them. The CDR3 is 12 amino acids. The CDR3 here is CASSQQRHEQFF. CDR3 DNA sequence: TGTGCCAGCAGCCAACAGAGGCATGAGCAGTTCTTC.

The chain joins TRBV4-3 to TRBJ1-4; tentatively, D is TRBD1 (5 bases). CDR1 is LGHNA, CDR2 YSLEER, per germline. Trimming stripped 0 bases from V and 7 bases from J, with 12 bases between. The CDR3 covers 15 residues. The CDR3 spells CASSQEGGFGEKLFF. The CDR3 coding sequence is TGCGCCAGCAGCCAAGAGGGGGGTTTTGGTGAAAAACTGTTTTTT.

The chain joins TRBV4-1 to TRBJ2-3, with a tentative D call TRBD2 (5 bases). The V and J ends lost 1 base and 6 bases respectively, with 14 bases between them. The V gene's germline CDR1 is MGHRA and CDR2 YSYEKL. The CDR3 length is 15 residues. The CDR3 region has the DNA TGCGCCAGCAGCCAAGTCTCGGGAATTGCGGATACGCAGTATTTT. Protein product: CASSQVSGIADTQYF.

The V gene is TRBV30, the J gene TRBJ1-4; no reliable D call. This CDR3 has 14 residues. V was pared by 2 bases and J by 3 bases, with 10 bases between. The germline V gene encodes CDR1 GTSNPN and CDR2 SVGIG (reference sequence). CDR3 coding DNA: TGTGCCTGGAGTACGGGTCTGGCTAATGAAAAACTGTTTTTT. It encodes CAWSTGLANEKLFF.

Here the CDR3 DNA reads TGTGCCAGCAGCTCAGGACAGTCGGGGGAGCAGTACTTC. Its protein is CASSSGQSGEQYF. The chain couples TRBV5-8 to TRBJ2-7, with a weak D call TRBD1 (6 bases). Germline CDR1 reads SGHTS; CDR2 reads YDEGEE. V was trimmed by 3 bases and J by 7 bases, leaving 14 bases between them. The CDR3 extends over 13 amino acids.

The chain combines TRBV19 with TRBJ2-3; D gene unclear. There are 14 residues in the CDR3. Trimming removed 5 bases from V and 6 bases from J, with 15 bases in between. Germline assignment: CDR1 LNHDA and CDR2 SQIVND (reference sequence). CDR3 loop: CASSLRDIRDTQYF. Written as DNA, the CDR3 is TGTGCCAGTAGTCTTCGAGATATCCGGGATACGCAGTATTTT.

This chain connects TRBV10-3 to TRBJ1-6; 10 bases align to TRBD1. There are 16 residues in the CDR3. The V gene's germline CDR1 is ENHRY and CDR2 SYGVKD. The junction had 8 bases not matched to a gene; V was cut back by 10 bases and J by 2 bases. The CDR3 DNA sequence: TGTGCCACTCGGGACAGGGGTCCAACCTATAATTCACCCCTCCACTTT. Protein product: CATRDRGPTYNSPLHF.

The chain couples TRBV7-8 to TRBJ1-2; D remains unclear. The V end lost 1 base, the J end lost 5 bases, and 11 bases lay between the germline ends. The germline gives CDR1 SGHVS, CDR2 FQNEAQ. CDR3 size: 14 residues. CDR3 protein: CASSLERTDYGYTF. The CDR3 DNA reads as TGTGCCAGCAGCTTAGAACGAACTGATTATGGCTACACCTTC.

The chain recombines TRBV6-4 with TRBJ2-3; D uncertain. The CDR3 contains 13 residues. V gave up 2 bases and J gave up 2 bases, with 5 bases separating them. Germline values: CDR1 MRHNA, CDR2 SNTAGT. The CDR3 sequence is CASSDLSTDTQYF. In DNA form, the CDR3 reads TGTGCCAGCAGTGACCTCTCCACAGATACGCAGTATTTT.

In this sample, this clone turned up a few times. The J gene is TRBJ2-7, the V gene TRBV7-9, with TRBD1 matching over 8 bases. The V and J ends lost 3 bases and 5 bases, in that order; junction bases with no gene match: 18. CDR1 is SEHNR, CDR2 FQNEAQ, per germline (reference sequence). CDR3 size: 18 residues. CDR3 nucleotides: TGTGCCAGCAGCTTGAGAAGGGAGATTAGGACAGGGAGGAACGAGCAGTACTTC. This gives the protein CASSLRREIRTGRNEQYF.

The chain combines TRBV4-2 with TRBJ1-5; tentatively, D is TRBD1 (6 bases). This CDR3 is 15 amino acids long. CDR1 is LGHNA and CDR2 is YNFKEQ in the germline V gene. Trimming took 2 bases from V and 3 from J, leaving 11 bases between them. The DNA for the CDR3 is TGTGCCAGCAGCCAACAACAGGGCTACAATCAGCCCCAGCATTTT. Its protein is CASSQQQGYNQPQHF.

This chain joins TRBV29-1 and TRBJ1-4; tentatively, D is TRBD1 (5 bases). This CDR3 spans 12 amino acids. V lost 3 bases to trimming and J lost 4 bases, with 6 bases between them. The V gene's germline CDR1 is SQVTM and CDR2 ANQGSEA. CDR3 nucleotides: TGCAGCGTTGAGGGGGGTAATGAAAAACTGTTTTTT. As protein: CSVEGGNEKLFF.

The chain joins TRBV20-1 to TRBJ1-4; D is ambiguous. V was cut by 3 bases and J by 8 bases, with 7 bases left in between. The germline gives CDR1 DFQATT, CDR2 SNEGSKA (reference sequence). The CDR3 is 11 amino acids. The CDR3 loop is CSASQLEKLFF. The CDR3 DNA reads TGCAGTGCTAGCCAACTGGAAAAACTGTTTTTT.

This chain uses TRBV7-8 with TRBJ2-5, with 9 nucleotides matching TRBD2. CDR3 length: 16 amino acids. Germline V lookup: CDR1 SGHVS, CDR2 FQNEAQ. After removal of 2 bases from V and 7 bases from J, the junction contained 11 bases not matched to a gene. This CDR3 is CASSLTGGGAGVTQYF. In nucleotides, the CDR3 is TGTGCCAGCAGCTTAACCGGCGGGGGGGCCGGGGTGACCCAGTACTTC.

The J gene is TRBJ1-2, the V gene TRBV5-4, with D possibly TRBD1 on 6 matching bases. The CDR3 totals 15 residues. Germline V gene sequence: CDR1 SGHNT, CDR2 YYREEE (reference sequence). Trimming left V 3 bases short and J 3 bases short, with 15 bases between. The CDR3 region is CASSSSEQGYYGYTF. As DNA, the CDR3 is TGTGCCAGCAGCTCCAGTGAACAGGGATACTATGGCTACACCTTC.

J is TRBJ1-1 and V is TRBV5-1, with TRBD1 as a possible D gene (5 bases). V dropped 0 bases and J dropped 1 base, with 13 bases sitting between them. Germline CDR1 SGHRS, CDR2 YFSETQ. The CDR3 contains 16 residues. CDR3: CASSLVSGHSNTEAFF. CDR3 nucleotides: TGCGCCAGCAGCTTGGTTTCTGGACACTCGAACACTGAAGCTTTCTTT.